A single sample is the source of the 14 T cell receptor beta chains below, sequenced in a study of graft-versus-host responses after intestinal transplantation. The protocol was immunoSEQ multiplex PCR, while the TCRdb copy is restricted to in-frame clones and leaves out a portion. This table has about 110,000 clones, around 95% appearing once. These receptors' targets are unknown. The sample here was unstimulated CD8+ T cells sorted from spleen or lymph node cells, taken before intestinal transplant. These receptors came from a human donor who received an intestinal transplant.

The genes are TRBV15 and TRBJ1-4; D perhaps matches TRBD1 (5 bases). With 0 bases removed from V and 7 bases from J, the gap between germline ends came to 18 bases. This CDR3 has 17 amino acids. Per germline, CDR1 LNHNV and CDR2 YYDKDF (reference sequence). The chain's CDR3 is CATSRDGGARAGEKLFF. The CDR3 bases are TGTGCCACCAGCAGAGATGGAGGGGCCAGGGCCGGTGAAAAACTGTTTTTT.

V gene TRBV28 combines with J gene TRBJ2-7; 8 bases are shared with TRBD2. The V gene end was trimmed by 4 bases and the J gene end by 7 bases; junction bases not matched to a gene: 6. The CDR3 runs to 13 residues. Germline V CDR1 and CDR2: MDHEN, SYDVKM. The CDR3 region has the DNA TGTGCCAGCAGTTGGCGGGGGGCGGGGGAGCAGTACTTC. It encodes CASSWRGAGEQYF. The full variable domain, rest sourced from reference TRBV28 and TRBJ2-7, is DVKVTQSSRYLVKRTGEKVFLECVQDMDHENMFWYRQDPGLGLRLIYFSYDVKMKEKGDIPEGYSVSREKKERFSLILESASTNQTSMYLCASSWRGAGEQYFGPGTRLTVT.

The chain employs TRBV7-9 and TRBJ2-7, with 8 bases matching TRBD2. Germline lookup yields CDR1 SEHNR and CDR2 FQNEAQ (reference sequence). V lost 4 bases and J lost 7; bases outside the gene matches: 9. CDR3 length: 14 residues. The CDR3 region is CASSSRRGAGEQYF. The CDR3 DNA is TGTGCCAGCAGCTCACGGCGGGGGGCGGGTGAGCAGTACTTC.

The chain is built from TRBV29-1 and TRBJ2-7; D is possibly TRBD1 (6 bases). The CDR3 has 12 amino acids. Between the trimmed V and J ends, which lost 7 bases and 5 bases, there was a span of 15 bases. The germline gives CDR1 SQVTM, CDR2 ANQGSEA. CDR3 amino acids: CSAEGVTDEQYF. The CDR3 DNA is TGCAGCGCCGAGGGGGTCACGGACGAGCAGTACTTC.

V gene TRBV27 combines with J gene TRBJ1-5; 8 nucleotides line up with TRBD1. Germline CDR1 reads MNHEY; CDR2 reads SMNVEV (reference sequence). This CDR3 comprises 15 residues. The junction had 2 bases not matched to a gene; V was cut back by 4 bases and J by 0 bases. CDR3 amino acids: CASSWTGFSNQPQHF. The CDR3 coding sequence is TGTGCCAGCAGTTGGACAGGGTTTAGCAATCAGCCCCAGCATTTT.

This clone turned up a few times. The genes are TRBV19 and TRBJ2-7; 8 bases fit TRBD1. From germline, CDR1 is LNHDA and CDR2 SQIVND (reference sequence). This CDR3 comprises 14 residues. V lost 6 bases and J lost 3; bases outside the gene matches: 7. The CDR3 coding sequence is TGTGCCAGTAGCTCAGGACAGGGCTACTACGAGCAGTACTTC. Its translation: CASSSGQGYYEQYF.

The J gene is TRBJ2-3, the V gene TRBV4-1; 11 nucleotides agree with TRBD2. CDR1 MGHRA and CDR2 YSYEKL come from the germline V gene. The CDR3 is made up of 17 amino acids. The V segment lost 2 bases and the J segment 0 bases; nucleotides outside the gene matches: 4. CDR3 sequence (DNA): TGCGCCAGCAGCCAACTGGGACTAGCGGCAAGCACAGATACGCAGTATTTT. This gives the protein CASSQLGLAASTDTQYF.

The chain links TRBV13 to TRBJ2-5, with D perhaps matching TRBD2 (6 bases). The J call is uncertain, as TRBJ2-7 better fits the DNA end. Germline V gene data show CDR1 as PRHDT and CDR2 as FYEKMQ (reference sequence). This CDR3 is built from 13 residues. CDR3 in amino acids: CASSPSRGYEQYF. The CDR3 DNA is TGTGCCAGCAGCCCTTCGCGGGGCTACGAGCAGTACTTC.

The chain has TRBV2 and TRBJ1-5; D call uncertain. The V end lost 11 bases, the J end lost 0 bases, and 8 bases lay between the germline ends. In germline, CDR1 is SNHLY, CDR2 FYNNEI. The CDR3 runs 12 residues. The DNA for the CDR3 is TGTGCCGTTATTAATAGCAATCAGCCCCAGCATTTT. It encodes CAVINSNQPQHF. Together with reference TRBV2 and TRBJ1-5, the CDR3 gives the full variable domain: EPEVTQTPSHQVTQMGQEVILRCVPISNHLYFYWYRQILGQKVEFLVSFYNNEISEKSEIFDDQFSVERPDGSNFTLKIRSTKLEDSAMYFCAVINSNQPQHFGDGTRLSIL.

V and J are TRBV5-4 and TRBJ2-1; no reliable D call. The germline V and J ends were trimmed by 4 bases and 9 bases, with 8 bases remaining between them. The germline gives CDR1 SGHNT, CDR2 YYREEE (reference sequence). CDR3 length equals 11 residues. The CDR3 DNA follows: TGTGCCAGCAGCCTTAGCTTTGAGCAGTTCTTC. Translating it yields CASSLSFEQFF.

The rearrangement joins TRBV7-9 to TRBJ1-5, with 9 bases that match TRBD1. From germline, CDR1 is SEHNR and CDR2 FQNEAQ (reference sequence). This CDR3 is built from 15 residues. V lost 4 bases, J lost 5 bases, and 6 bases stayed unmatched. In DNA form, the CDR3 reads TGTGCCAGCAGCTCGGGGACAGGGACGTATCAGCCCCAGCATTTT. Translating it yields CASSSGTGTYQPQHF.

V and J are TRBV19 and TRBJ1-2, with D uncertain. There are 15 residues in the CDR3. V lost 4 bases, J lost 0 bases, and 12 bases lay in between. Germline V gene lookup returns CDR1 LNHDA and CDR2 SQIVND (reference sequence). The CDR3 reads CASSTHSGTNYGYTF. The DNA for the CDR3 is TGTGCCAGTAGTACCCACAGCGGGACTAACTATGGCTACACCTTC.

This chain connects TRBV15 to TRBJ2-1; 10 bases map to TRBD2. The CDR3 loop spans 18 amino acids. Germline V gene sequence: CDR1 LNHNV, CDR2 YYDKDF (reference sequence). J lost 5 bases, V lost 2 bases, and 12 bases had no gene match. The CDR3 sequence: CATSRLSGRAIINNEQFF. The CDR3 nucleotides are TGTGCCACCAGCAGATTAAGCGGGAGGGCCATCATTAACAATGAGCAGTTCTTC.

This rearrangement joins TRBV18 to TRBJ2-7; D is uncertain. V lost 0 bases and J 1 base, leaving 13 bases between the germline ends. This CDR3 comprises 16 residues. CDR1 KGHSH and CDR2 LQKENI come from the germline V gene. The CDR3 coding sequence is TGTGCCAGCTCACCACCGACGATCCTGGGGTCCTACGAGCAGTACTTC. Its protein product is CASSPPTILGSYEQYF.